This T cell receptor (beta chain) emerged from a study of technical replicates of blood from a few donors. The CDR3 is made up of 14 amino acids. V lost 7 bases, J lost 0 bases, and 13 bases lay in between. Germline values: CDR1 SGHAT, CDR2 FQNNGV. Clones were sequenced by immunoSEQ multiplex PCR, and TCRdb holds only the in-frame ones, with some missing. The sample has 77,000 or so clones, about nine tenths seen once. The genes are TRBV11-2 and TRBJ2-7; D remains ambiguous. The sequence came from a human donor in good health. Sequencing used T cells isolated from PBMCs. CDR3 coding DNA: TGTGCCAGCACCCAGCGTTCTAGCTCCTACGAGCAGTACTTC. It specifies CASTQRSSSYEQYF.